Below, 7 T cell receptor beta chains from the same sample are listed, as sequenced in a study of Ad26.COV2.S vaccination and SARS-CoV-2 variants. Treatment specified: roughly 18 received Ad26.COV2.S at low or high dose, single or two shots; about 5 received placebo; per-sample allocation not given. Material that was analyzed had been drawn on day 63 after the first vaccine or placebo injection. Only in-frame clones appear in the TCRdb table, and some are missing; sequencing was by immunoSEQ multiplex PCR. Here the sample spans about 430,000 clones, around nine tenths being singletons. This specimen consisted of peripheral blood, obtained in a trial of Ad26.COV2.S vaccine versus placebo. The receptors were sampled from a person aged 18-65 years who received the Ad26.COV2.S COVID-19 vaccine or a placebo.

This clone showed up just once. This chain links TRBV18 with TRBJ2-5; 10 nucleotides match TRBD1. This CDR3 region has 17 residues. Trimming removed 2 bases from V and 2 bases from J; junction bases left unmatched: 8. CDR1 and CDR2 (germline): KGHSH, LQKENI. CDR3 sequence (DNA): TGTGCCAGCTCACCAAAAAATCCGGGACAGGGGCAAGAGACCCAGTACTTC. Translation: CASSPKNPGQGQETQYF.

The genes are TRBV27 and TRBJ2-7; D perhaps matches TRBD1 (5 bases). CDR1 MNHEY and CDR2 SMNVEV come from the germline V gene (reference sequence). V dropped 2 bases and J dropped 5 bases, with 13 bases sitting between them. This CDR3 contains 14 residues. As DNA, the CDR3 is TGTGCCAGCAGTTTAGGTCTGAGGACAAACGAGCAGTACTTC. It translates to CASSLGLRTNEQYF.

The chain recombines TRBV2 with TRBJ2-5; 8 bases are a match to TRBD2. CDR1 and CDR2 (germline): SNHLY, FYNNEI. The junction had 7 bases not matched to a gene; V was cut back by 6 bases and J by 4 bases. There are 14 residues in the CDR3. CDR3 in amino acids: CASSPGGAGETQYF. In DNA, the CDR3 is TGTGCCAGCAGCCCGGGGGGGGCGGGAGAGACCCAGTACTTC.

CDR3 DNA sequence: TGTGCCAGCAGCCCTCGACCCAACACCGGGGAGCTGTTTTTT. It translates to CASSPRPNTGELFF. The chain carries TRBV11-2 and TRBJ2-2; D unclear. Germline assignment: CDR1 SGHAT and CDR2 FQNNGV. The CDR3 sequence is 14 residues long. Trimming left V 5 bases short and J 2 bases short, with 9 bases between.

V and J are TRBV7-2 and TRBJ2-3; D is ambiguous. Germline lookup yields CDR1 SGHTA and CDR2 FQGNSA. The V end lost 5 bases, the J end lost 4 bases, and 16 bases lay between the germline ends. The CDR3 loop spans 15 amino acids. Here the CDR3 reads CASSPQALGSDTQYF. DNA for the CDR3: TGTGCCAGCAGCCCCCAGGCCCTGGGGTCAGATACGCAGTATTTT.

This chain joins TRBV21-1 and TRBJ1-5; whether TRBD1, the table's D call, matches the DNA was not checked. TRBV21-1 has pseudogene status. This CDR3 is built from 14 residues. The CDR3 DNA follows: TGTGCCAGCAGCAAATGGGGGCCTCGGCAGCCCCAGCATTTT. Encoded protein: CASSKWGPRQPQHF.

Written as DNA, the CDR3 is TGTGCCAGCAGTGAAAGGGAAAGTGGCACAGATACGCAGTATTTT. Its translation: CASSERESGTDTQYF. This chain connects TRBV2 to TRBJ2-3; D ambiguous. The germline V and J ends were trimmed by 2 bases and 1 base, with 10 bases remaining between them. The germline CDR1 and CDR2 sequences are SNHLY and FYNNEI. The CDR3 spans 15 residues.